Below are 21 T cell receptor beta chains sequenced from a single sample in a study of breast tumors, draining lymph nodes, adjacent tissues. Axillary draining lymph nodes of breast cancer patients supplied the node samples. TCRdb recomputed calls from the multiplex PCR reads with MiXCR, one row per CDR3 protein. The top ten clones hold 3.8% of a sample with about 180,000 distinct CDR3 sequences, roughly a third of them seen once. Sequences were obtained from axillary lymph node tissue. The receptors were sampled from a female donor with breast cancer. Some clones in this sample may be carry-over from other donors' samples.

As for this clonotype: A much larger clone lies a single base off, so this may be a read error. CDR3 protein: CASSNRDRGWETQHF. Written as DNA, the CDR3 is TGTGCCAGCAGCAACCGGGACAGGGGGTGGGAGACCCAGCACTTC. The rearrangement links TRBV7-9 to TRBJ2-5, with TRBD1 matching over 11 bases. CDR3 length: 15 amino acids. Germline assignment: CDR1 SEHNR and CDR2 FQNEAQ (reference sequence).

The sample holds a few counts of this clonotype. An end of the junction differs from the germline gene, which may be a read error. The V call is TRBV5-1, the J call TRBJ1-2, with 8 bases identical to TRBD1. The CDR3 has 13 residues. Germline loops: CDR1 SGHRS, CDR2 YFSETQ. This chain's CDR3 is CASSRDRGYGYAF. The CDR3 bases are TGCGCCAGCAGCCGAGACAGGGGCTATGGCTACGCCTTC. Based on the CDR3 plus reference TRBV5-1 and TRBJ1-2, the full variable domain is KAGVTQTPRYLIKTRGQQVTLSCSPISGHRSVSWYQQTPGQGLQFLFEYFSETQRNKGNFPGRFSGRQFSNSRSEMNVSTLELGDSALYLCASSRDRGYGYAFGSGTRLTVV.

Ten or more counts support this clonotype. This chain uses TRBV12-3 or TRBV12-4 with TRBJ1-4; D might be TRBD1 (6 bases). This CDR3 region has 14 residues. V dropped 3 bases and J dropped 8 bases, with 13 bases sitting between them. The CDR3 region has the DNA TGTGCCAGCAGTTTTGTCAGGGGTGGCGAAAAACTGTTTTTT. Protein: CASSFVRGGEKLFF.

This clonotype was counted at least ten times. V gene TRBV19 combines with J gene TRBJ2-7, with TRBD2 matching 7 bases. Germline assignment: CDR1 LNHDA and CDR2 SQIVND (reference sequence). There are 15 residues in the CDR3. The ends lost 5 bases at V and 2 bases at J; junction bases unmatched: 9. This chain's CDR3 is CASSPTGLSTYEQYF. The CDR3 nucleotides are TGTGCCAGTAGTCCGACGGGACTATCGACCTACGAGCAGTACTTC. The variable domain in full, completed from reference TRBV19 and TRBJ2-7, reads DGGITQSPKYLFRKEGQNVTLSCEQNLNHDAMYWYRQDPGQGLRLIYYSQIVNDFQKGDIAEGYSVSREKKESFPLTVTSAQKNPTAFYLCASSPTGLSTYEQYFGPGTRLTVT.

This clonotype has a count of ten or more. The chain couples TRBV5-1 to TRBJ2-7; 9 nucleotides match TRBD1. Per the germline V gene, CDR1 is SGHRS and CDR2 is YFSETQ. The CDR3 consists of 13 residues. Unmatched junction bases numbered 2, after V lost 3 bases and J lost 4 bases. The CDR3 reads CASSWDREYEQYF. The CDR3 region has the DNA TGCGCCAGCAGCTGGGACAGGGAGTACGAGCAGTACTTC. The full variable domain, completed using reference TRBV5-1 and TRBJ2-7, is KAGVTQTPRYLIKTRGQQVTLSCSPISGHRSVSWYQQTPGQGLQFLFEYFSETQRNKGNFPGRFSGRQFSNSRSEMNVSTLELGDSALYLCASSWDREYEQYFGPGTRLTVT.

The chain is built from TRBV14 and TRBJ2-2, with 8 bases fitting TRBD2. This CDR3 has 17 amino acids. The germline CDR1 and CDR2 sequences are SGHDN and FVKESK. Germline trimming cut 4 bases from V and 0 bases from J; bases unmatched to any gene: 7. The CDR3 region is CASSRPTSDANTGELFF. DNA of the CDR3: TGTGCCAGCAGCCGACCGACTAGCGATGCGAACACCGGGGAGCTGTTTTTT.

This clonotype was counted many times. V and J are TRBV20-1 and TRBJ2-3; either TRBD1 or TRBD2 may supply D (6 bases each). V was shortened by 4 bases and J by 2 bases, with 16 bases between the two germline ends. The CDR3 consists of 15 residues. Germline V CDR1 and CDR2: DFQATT, SNEGSKA (reference sequence). CDR3 bases: TGCAGTGCTACGGGGTACGGGGGCCCCACAGATACGCAGTATTTT. Its protein product is CSATGYGGPTDTQYF.

This clonotype was counted ten times or more. The chain employs TRBV2 and TRBJ1-5, with 7 bases fitting TRBD1. V shed 7 bases, J shed 7 bases, and the junction held 7 bases outside the gene matches. CDR3 size: 13 residues. CDR1 and CDR2 (germline): SNHLY, FYNNEI. CDR3 coding DNA: TGTGCCAGCACTATTACAGGGGCACAGCCCCAGCATTTT. It encodes CASTITGAQPQHF. Combining the CDR3 with reference TRBV2 and TRBJ1-5 gives the whole variable domain EPEVTQTPSHQVTQMGQEVILRCVPISNHLYFYWYRQILGQKVEFLVSFYNNEISEKSEIFDDQFSVERPDGSNFTLKIRSTKLEDSAMYFCASTITGAQPQHFGDGTRLSIL.

This sequence joins TRBV9 and TRBJ1-6, with 9 bases aligning to TRBD1. Germline assignment: CDR1 SGDLS and CDR2 YYNGEE. The ends lost 2 bases at V and 13 bases at J; junction bases unmatched: 7. The CDR3 sequence is 14 residues long. CDR3 region: CASSVSGTGPPLHF. The CDR3 DNA is TGTGCCAGCAGCGTTTCCGGGACAGGGCCTCCCCTCCACTTT.

V usage is TRBV19 and J usage is TRBJ1-1; a weak D match, TRBD1 (5 bases). V lost 5 bases and J 6 bases, leaving 13 bases between the germline ends. This CDR3 is 13 amino acids long. Germline assignment: CDR1 LNHDA and CDR2 SQIVND (reference sequence). CDR3 region: CASSSLGGAEAFF. The CDR3 coding sequence is TGTGCCAGTAGTTCTCTGGGAGGGGCTGAAGCTTTCTTT.

This clonotype was counted ten times or more. The CDR3 bases are TGTGCCTGGAGTGTACAGTCTCTGGATGAGCAGTTCTTC. It codes for CAWSVQSLDEQFF. This chain connects TRBV30 to TRBJ2-1; no reliable D call. The V and J ends lost 0 bases and 8 bases respectively, with 11 bases between them. CDR3 size: 13 residues. CDR1 and CDR2 from the germline V gene are GTSNPN and SVGIG (reference sequence). Complete variable domain (other parts from reference TRBV30 and TRBJ2-1): SQTIHQWPATLVQPVGSPLSLECTVEGTSNPNLYWYRQAAGRGLQLLFYSVGIGQISSEVPQNLSASRPQDRQFILSSKKLLLSDSGFYLCAWSVQSLDEQFFGPGTRLTVL.

The chain recombines TRBV20-1 with TRBJ1-4, with D perhaps TRBD1 (5 bases). V gave up 6 bases and J gave up 3 bases, with 26 bases separating them. CDR1 and CDR2 (germline): DFQATT, SNEGSKA (reference sequence). This CDR3 has 18 residues. The DNA for the CDR3 is TGCAGTGCCTCCAACGACGGGGCTTGGTATGCAGCTAATGAAAAACTGTTTTTT. Encoded protein: CSASNDGAWYAANEKLFF.

In its sample, this clonotype was seen many times. The gene calls are TRBV6-5 and TRBJ2-5; 9 bases map to TRBD2. Trimming took 5 bases from V and 2 from J; bases not matched to a gene: 6. CDR3 length: 15 residues. Germline-derived CDR1 and CDR2 are MNHEY and SVGAGI. The CDR3 DNA sequence: TGTGCCAGCAGTCGAGCGGGGGGTCCACAAGAGACCCAGTACTTC. This encodes CASSRAGGPQETQYF.

This clonotype was observed many times. The gene calls are TRBV6-2 or TRBV6-3 and TRBJ2-6; 12 nucleotides match TRBD2. The CDR3 length is 19 residues. V dropped 6 bases and J dropped 0; count of bases not matched to a gene: 9. CDR1 MNHEY and CDR2 SVGEGT come from the germline V gene. CDR3 protein: CASRGLAGGPRSGANVLTF. The CDR3 bases are TGTGCCAGCAGGGGACTAGCGGGTGGTCCCCGCTCTGGGGCCAACGTCCTGACTTTC.

This clonotype was seen at least ten times. A read error is possible here, since a much larger clone lies one base away. The CDR3 does not end in the conserved phenylalanine or tryptophan, so this is likely a read error. The CDR3 DNA sequence: TGCAGTGCTCCTGGGAATGAGCAGTTCTCC. Protein product: CSAPGNEQFS. This chain connects TRBV20-1 to TRBJ2-1; D not resolved. Trimming took off 5 bases at V and 7 bases at J, with 6 bases between the two ends. Germline V CDR1 and CDR2: DFQATT, SNEGSKA (reference sequence). This CDR3 is built from 10 residues.

This clonotype was recorded many times. V usage is TRBV6-1 and J usage is TRBJ2-2, with D possibly matching TRBD2 (7 bases). Germline CDR1 MNHNS, CDR2 SASEGT. The V end lost 6 bases, the J end lost 0 bases, and 14 bases lay between the germline ends. This CDR3 region has 16 residues. Written as DNA, the CDR3 is TGTGCCAGCAGCCCCCAGGGGACTACGAACACCGGGGAGCTGTTTTTT. It codes for CASSPQGTTNTGELFF.

This clonotype was seen a handful of times. Germline is not matched at one junction end, which may reflect a read error. The rearrangement joins TRBV7-7 to TRBJ2-1; 8 bases agree with TRBD2. Germline assignment: CDR1 SSHAT and CDR2 FNYEAQ (reference sequence). The CDR3 contains 15 residues. For the CDR3, the DNA is TGTGCTAGCAGCTTAGATGACAAGCGGGGGTATGAGCAGCCCTTC. It yields the protein CASSLDDKRGYEQPF. Complete variable domain (other parts from reference TRBV7-7 and TRBJ2-1): GAGVSQSPRYKVTKRGQDVTLRCDPISSHATLYWYQQALGQGPEFLTYFNYEAQPDKSGLPSDRFSAERPEGSISTLTIQRTEQRDSAMYRCASSLDDKRGYEQPFGPGTRLTVL.

The V and J genes are TRBV20-1 and TRBJ1-5, with D maybe TRBD1 (6 bases). V lost 1 base and J lost 4, with 11 bases in between. Germline CDR1 DFQATT, CDR2 SNEGSKA (reference sequence). This CDR3 spans 14 amino acids. The CDR3 nucleotides are TGCAGTGCTAGAGTAAGGACAGCTAATCAGCCCCAGCATTTT. The encoded protein is CSARVRTANQPQHF.

This clonotype was counted at least ten times. CDR3 sequence (DNA): TGTGCCAGCAGTTACTCGGGCCCGGCTGGCTACACCTTC. It translates to CASSYSGPAGYTF. The rearrangement joins TRBV6-6 to TRBJ1-2; D remains ambiguous. This CDR3 is built from 13 residues. The germline V gene has CDR1 MNHNY and CDR2 SVGAGI (reference sequence). The V gene lost 0 bases and the J gene lost 7 bases, with 9 bases spanning the gap.

The table lists this clonotype with a few counts. It may be a read error: a sequence one base away is much more abundant. The chain carries TRBV5-5 and TRBJ2-7; 8 nucleotides agree with TRBD1. The junction had 6 bases not matched to a gene; V was cut back by 4 bases and J by 3 bases. Germline values: CDR1 SGHKS, CDR2 YYEKEE (reference sequence). The CDR3 totals 14 residues. CDR3 amino acids: CASSTPGQVYEQYF. The CDR3 DNA reads as TGTGCCAGCAGCACCCCGGGACAGGTCTACGAGCAGTACTTC.

This clonotype was picked up many times. The chain has TRBV30 and TRBJ2-5; D is unclear. CDR1 is GTSNPN, CDR2 SVGIG, per germline (reference sequence). V shed 4 bases and J shed 7 bases, with 19 bases lying between them. The CDR3 consists of 14 residues. CDR3 region: CAWTVGASPGTQYF. The CDR3 bases are TGTGCCTGGACGGTTGGAGCATCGCCCGGGACCCAGTACTTC.